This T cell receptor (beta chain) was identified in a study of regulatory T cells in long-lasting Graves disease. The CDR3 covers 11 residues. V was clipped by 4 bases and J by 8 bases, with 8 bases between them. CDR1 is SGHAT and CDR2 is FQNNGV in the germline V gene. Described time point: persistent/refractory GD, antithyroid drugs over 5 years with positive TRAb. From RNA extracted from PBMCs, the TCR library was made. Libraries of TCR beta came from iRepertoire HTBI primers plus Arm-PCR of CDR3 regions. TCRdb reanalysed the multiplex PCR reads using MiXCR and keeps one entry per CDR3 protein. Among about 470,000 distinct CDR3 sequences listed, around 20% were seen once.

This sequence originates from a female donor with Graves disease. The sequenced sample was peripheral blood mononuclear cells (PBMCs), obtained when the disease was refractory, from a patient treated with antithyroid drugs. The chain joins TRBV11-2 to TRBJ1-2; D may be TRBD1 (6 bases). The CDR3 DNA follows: TGTGCCAGCAGCTGGGGGCTCGGCTACACCTTC. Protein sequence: CASSWGLGYTF.